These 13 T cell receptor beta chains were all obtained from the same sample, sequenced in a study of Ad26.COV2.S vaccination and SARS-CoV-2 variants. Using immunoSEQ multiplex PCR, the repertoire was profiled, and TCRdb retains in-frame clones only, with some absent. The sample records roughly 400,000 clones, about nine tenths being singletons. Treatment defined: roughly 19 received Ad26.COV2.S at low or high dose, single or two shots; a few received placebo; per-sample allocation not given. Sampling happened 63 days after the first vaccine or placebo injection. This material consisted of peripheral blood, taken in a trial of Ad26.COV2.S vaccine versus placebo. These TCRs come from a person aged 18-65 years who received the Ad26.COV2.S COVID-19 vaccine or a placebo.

CDR3 in amino acids: CASSQDWQPTYEQYF. The CDR3 coding sequence is TGCGCCAGCAGCCAAGACTGGCAGCCGACCTACGAGCAGTACTTC. The chain employs TRBV4-3 and TRBJ2-7; D ambiguous. The CDR3 length is 15 residues. V was pared by 0 bases and J by 2 bases, with 11 bases between. The germline V gene has CDR1 LGHNA and CDR2 YSLEER.

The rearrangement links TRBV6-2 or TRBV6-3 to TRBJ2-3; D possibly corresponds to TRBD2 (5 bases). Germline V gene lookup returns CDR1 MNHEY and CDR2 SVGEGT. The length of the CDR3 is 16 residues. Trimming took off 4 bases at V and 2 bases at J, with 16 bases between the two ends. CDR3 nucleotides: TGTGCCAGCAGTTCCCCAGCGAGCGGATACACAGATACGCAGTATTTT. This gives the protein CASSSPASGYTDTQYF.

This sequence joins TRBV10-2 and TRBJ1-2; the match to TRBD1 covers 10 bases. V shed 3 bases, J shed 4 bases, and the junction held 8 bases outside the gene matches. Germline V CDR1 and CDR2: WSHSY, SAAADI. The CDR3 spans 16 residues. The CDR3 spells CASSDGQGGFPYGYTF. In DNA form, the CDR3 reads TGCGCCAGCAGTGATGGACAGGGGGGATTTCCCTATGGCTACACCTTC.

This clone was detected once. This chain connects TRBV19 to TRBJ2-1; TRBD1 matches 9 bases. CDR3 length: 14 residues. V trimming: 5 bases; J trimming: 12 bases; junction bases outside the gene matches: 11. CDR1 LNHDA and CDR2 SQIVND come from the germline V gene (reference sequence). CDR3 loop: CASSVTGGQGRQFF. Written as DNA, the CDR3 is TGTGCCAGTAGTGTTACAGGGGGCCAGGGTCGGCAGTTCTTC. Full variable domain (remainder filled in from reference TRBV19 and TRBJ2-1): DGGITQSPKYLFRKEGQNVTLSCEQNLNHDAMYWYRQDPGQGLRLIYYSQIVNDFQKGDIAEGYSVSREKKESFPLTVTSAQKNPTAFYLCASSVTGGQGRQFFGPGTRLTVL.

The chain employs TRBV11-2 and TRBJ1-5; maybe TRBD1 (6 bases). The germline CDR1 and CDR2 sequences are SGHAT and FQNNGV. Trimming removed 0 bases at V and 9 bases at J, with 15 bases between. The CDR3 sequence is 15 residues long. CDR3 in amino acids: CASSLDLGGDVPQHF. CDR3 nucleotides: TGTGCCAGCAGCTTAGATCTAGGGGGGGACGTGCCCCAGCATTTT.

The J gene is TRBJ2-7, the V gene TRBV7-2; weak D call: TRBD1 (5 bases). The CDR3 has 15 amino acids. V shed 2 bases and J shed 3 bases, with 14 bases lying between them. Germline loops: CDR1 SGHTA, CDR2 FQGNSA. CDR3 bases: TGTGCCAGCAGCTTATCAGTGGGGCAGGGCTACGAGCAGTACTTC. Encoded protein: CASSLSVGQGYEQYF. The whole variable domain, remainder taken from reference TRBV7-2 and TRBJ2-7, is GAGVSQSPSNKVTEKGKDVELRCDPISGHTALYWYRQSLGQGLEFLIYFQGNSAPDKSGLPSDRFSAERTGGSVSTLTIQRTQQEDSAVYLCASSLSVGQGYEQYFGPGTRLTVT.

Written as DNA, the CDR3 is TGTGCCAGTAGTATCTTCGAGGGAGGAGGCTACACCTTC. Its translation is CASSIFEGGGYTF. The chain carries TRBV19 and TRBJ1-2; D is unresolved. Between the trimmed V and J ends, which lost 3 bases and 8 bases, there was a span of 13 bases. Germline V gives CDR1 LNHDA, CDR2 SQIVND (reference sequence). The CDR3 has 13 residues.

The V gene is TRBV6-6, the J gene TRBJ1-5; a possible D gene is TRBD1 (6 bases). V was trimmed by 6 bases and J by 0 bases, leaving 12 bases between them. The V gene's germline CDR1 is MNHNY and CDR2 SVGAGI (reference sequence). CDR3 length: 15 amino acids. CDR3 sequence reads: CASSKEGDSNQPQHF. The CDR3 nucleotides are TGTGCCAGCAGCAAAGAGGGGGATAGCAATCAGCCCCAGCATTTT.

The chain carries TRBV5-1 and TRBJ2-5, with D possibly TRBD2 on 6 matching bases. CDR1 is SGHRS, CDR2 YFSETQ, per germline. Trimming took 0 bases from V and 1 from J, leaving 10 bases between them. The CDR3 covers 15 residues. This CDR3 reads CASSLAPGVQETQYF. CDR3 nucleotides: TGCGCCAGCAGCTTGGCGCCGGGGGTCCAAGAGACCCAGTACTTC.

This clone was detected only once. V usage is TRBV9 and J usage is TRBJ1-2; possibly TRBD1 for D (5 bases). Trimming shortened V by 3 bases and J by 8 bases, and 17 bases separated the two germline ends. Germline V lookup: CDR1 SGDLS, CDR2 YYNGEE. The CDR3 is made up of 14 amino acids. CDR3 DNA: TGTGCCAGCAGCGAGGATGGAGGAACAGGCGGCTACACCTTC. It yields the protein CASSEDGGTGGYTF.

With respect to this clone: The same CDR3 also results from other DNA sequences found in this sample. The CDR3 sequence is CASSPDRYEQYF. DNA of the CDR3: TGTGCCAGCAGTCCCGACAGGTACGAGCAGTACTTC. This chain uses TRBV12-3 or TRBV12-4 with TRBJ2-7; weak D call: TRBD1 (6 bases). This CDR3 has 12 amino acids. Trimming pared 5 bases from V and 4 bases from J, leaving 9 bases between.

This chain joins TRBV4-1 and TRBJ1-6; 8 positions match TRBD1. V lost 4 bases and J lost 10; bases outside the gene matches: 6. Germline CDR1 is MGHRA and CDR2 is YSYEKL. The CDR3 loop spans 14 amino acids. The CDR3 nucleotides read TGCGCCAGCAGCCCCGGACAGGGTTTGTCACCCCTCCACTTT. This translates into CASSPGQGLSPLHF.

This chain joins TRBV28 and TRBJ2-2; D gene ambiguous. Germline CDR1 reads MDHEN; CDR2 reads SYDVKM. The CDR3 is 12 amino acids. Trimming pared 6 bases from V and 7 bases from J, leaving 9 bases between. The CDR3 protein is CASSRLDGELFF. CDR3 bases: TGTGCCAGCAGCCGTCTGGACGGGGAGCTGTTTTTT.